Listed below are T cell receptor beta chains from one sample, sequenced in a study of beta chain features in type 1 diabetes. The protocol was immunoSEQ multiplex PCR, while the TCRdb copy is restricted to in-frame clones and leaves out a portion. The data hold some 410,000 clones, with more than 9.5% observed a single time. The source material was naive CD4+ T cells from blood. These receptors all stem from a young woman in good health. CDR3s include the opening cysteine and the closing phenylalanine or tryptophan. A D gene is named only where the DNA matches it firmly. Some rows have no size entry. The others give once, few or many, or a class for an expanded clone.

J	D	size	V	CDR3	DNA
TRBJ1-2	TRBD1	few	TRBV27	CASSRTGHGYTF	TGTGCCAGCAGTCGGACAGGTCATGGCTACACCTTC
TRBJ2-3	TRBD2	few	TRBV7-2	CASSLGGGFRDTQYF	TGTGCCAGCAGCCTCGGCGGGGGATTTAGAGATACGCAGTATTTT
TRBJ2-5	NA	NA	TRBV25-1	CASRGSETQYF	TGTGCCAGCAGGGGATCAGAGACCCAGTACTTC
TRBJ2-5	NA	few	TRBV10-3	CAISVRDTQETQYF	TGTGCCATCAGTGTCCGGGACACCCAAGAGACCCAGTACTTC
TRBJ2-2	NA	few	TRBV14	CASSTGVTNTGELFF	TGTGCCAGCAGTACAGGAGTGACTAACACCGGGGAGCTGTTTTTT
TRBJ2-5	TRBD1	NA	TRBV18	CASSPPHGQGKETQYF	TGTGCCAGCTCACCACCGCACGGACAGGGAAAAGAGACCCAGTACTTC
TRBJ2-5	TRBD1	few	TRBV5-7	CASSPRDREVRETQYF	TGTGCCAGCAGCCCCCGGGACAGGGAGGTGAGAGAGACCCAGTACTTC
TRBJ2-6	NA	NA	TRBV13	CASSLSGRSGANVLTF	TGTGCCAGCAGCTTATCGGGTCGGTCTGGGGCCAACGTCCTGACTTTC
TRBJ2-1	NA	few	TRBV11-3	CASSLGQTSYNEQFF	TGTGCCAGCAGCTTAGGCCAGACTTCCTACAATGAGCAGTTCTTC
TRBJ2-3	NA	NA	TRBV7-6	CASGRGRADTQYF	TGTGCCAGCGGTAGAGGGCGGGCAGATACGCAGTATTTT
TRBJ1-3	NA	NA	TRBV9	CASSVAENTIYF	TGTGCCAGCAGCGTAGCTGAAAACACCATATATTTT
TRBJ1-1	NA	few	TRBV7-9	CASSTNQNTEAFF	TGTGCCAGCAGTACCAACCAAAACACTGAAGCTTTCTTT
TRBJ2-1	TRBD1	few	TRBV5-1	CASSLEGQGFDEQFF	TGCGCCAGCAGCTTGGAGGGACAGGGATTCGATGAGCAGTTCTTC
TRBJ2-7	NA	few	TRBV13	CASSSQDRFSISYEQYF	TGTGCCAGCAGCTCACAAGACAGATTCTCAATTAGCTACGAGCAGTACTTC
TRBJ2-3	TRBD1	few	TRBV5-1	CASSLVDRGADTQYF	TGCGCCAGCAGCTTGGTTGACAGGGGCGCAGATACGCAGTATTTT
TRBJ1-6	TRBD1	NA	TRBV6-4	CASSDGARGDSPLHF	TGTGCCAGCAGTGACGGAGCCAGGGGGGATTCACCCCTCCACTTT
TRBJ2-1	NA	NA	TRBV2	CASTRESSYNEQFF	TGTGCCAGCACCCGGGAGAGCTCCTACAATGAGCAGTTCTTC
TRBJ2-7	NA	few	TRBV7-3	CASSPPAGHTEKQYF	TGTGCCAGCAGCCCCCCGGCGGGGCACACGGAGAAGCAGTACTTC
TRBJ2-1	TRBD2	once	TRBV5-6	CASSLVLAGSNNEQFF	TGTGCCAGCAGCTTGGTCCTAGCGGGATCGAACAATGAGCAGTTCTTC
TRBJ1-1	NA	NA	TRBV9	CASSVSPGNTEAFF	TGTGCCAGCAGCGTTTCCCCCGGGAACACTGAAGCTTTCTTT
TRBJ2-2	NA	few	TRBV30	CAWSVPVRTTGELFF	TGTGCCTGGAGTGTACCGGTTCGTACCACCGGGGAGCTGTTTTTT
TRBJ2-3	NA	few	TRBV11-2	CASSRNRDTQYF	TGTGCCAGCAGCCGGAACAGGGATACGCAGTATTTT
TRBJ1-2	TRBD1	NA	TRBV5-4	CASSAGQSNYGYTF	TGTGCCAGCAGCGCGGGACAGTCTAACTATGGCTACACCTTC
TRBJ1-1	NA	few	TRBV10-3	CAISVQDYTEAFF	TGTGCCATCAGCGTACAGGATTACACTGAAGCTTTCTTT
TRBJ2-5	NA	NA	TRBV25-1	CASRPKSPANQETQYF	TGTGCCAGCAGGCCCAAATCTCCGGCTAATCAAGAGACCCAGTACTTC
TRBJ2-5	NA	few	TRBV7-2	CASSQAGVRGAQYF	TGTGCCAGCTCCCAAGCGGGCGTCCGTGGGGCCCAGTACTTC
TRBJ2-1	TRBD1	NA	TRBV7-8	CASSLLRTGAYNEQFF	TGTGCCAGCAGCTTGTTAAGGACAGGCGCCTACAATGAGCAGTTCTTC
TRBJ2-6	NA	NA	TRBV11-3	CASSPKSTAGANVLTF	TGTGCCAGCAGCCCGAAATCCACCGCTGGGGCCAACGTCCTGACTTTC
TRBJ2-2	NA	NA	TRBV9	CASRNLNTGELFF	TGTGCCAGCAGAAACCTCAACACCGGGGAGCTGTTTTTT
TRBJ2-7	NA	few	TRBV4-3	CASSQKPGVNYEQYF	TGCGCCAGCAGCCAAAAACCCGGGGTCAACTACGAGCAGTACTTC
TRBJ2-3	NA	few	TRBV15	CATSRGRLQLSTDTQYF	TGTGCCACCAGCAGAGGACGACTTCAACTATCCACAGATACGCAGTATTTT
TRBJ1-4	NA	few	TRBV7-2	CASSLGRFNEKLFF	TGTGCCAGCAGCCTCGGACGGTTTAATGAAAAACTGTTTTTT
TRBJ2-1	TRBD2	few	TRBV7-6	CASSFTSGTSGDNEQFF	TGTGCCAGCAGCTTTACCTCCGGGACTAGCGGAGACAATGAGCAGTTCTTC
TRBJ1-5	TRBD1	NA	TRBV2	CASSGTGGDQPQHF	TGTGCCAGCAGCGGGACAGGGGGCGATCAGCCCCAGCATTTT
TRBJ2-3	TRBD1	NA	TRBV28	CASSEADRALYF	TGTGCCAGCAGTGAGGCGGACAGGGCTCTGTATTTT
TRBJ2-7	NA	once	TRBV5-6	CASIRRRQSYEQYF	TGTGCCAGCATCCGACGCCGACAGAGCTACGAGCAGTACTTC
TRBJ1-5	NA	NA	TRBV27	CASSFTGNQPQHF	TGTGCCAGCAGTTTCACAGGGAATCAGCCCCAGCATTTT
TRBJ2-1	NA	few	TRBV29-1	CSVVTAPYNEQFF	TGCAGCGTTGTCACAGCTCCCTACAATGAGCAGTTCTTC
TRBJ2-3	TRBD2	few	TRBV27	CASSFGAGGTDTQYF	TGTGCCAGCAGTTTTGGTGCGGGGGGCACAGATACGCAGTATTTT
TRBJ2-7	NA	NA	TRBV15	CATSWFSGVSGEQYF	TGTGCCACCAGCTGGTTTTCGGGAGTATCTGGCGAGCAGTACTTC
TRBJ2-6	NA	NA	TRBV5-1	CAARESGANVLTF	TGCGCCGCCAGGGAATCAGGGGCCAACGTCCTGACTTTC
TRBJ1-1	NA	NA	TRBV18	CASSPSPSGTEAFF	TGTGCCAGCTCACCCTCACCCTCGGGCACTGAAGCTTTCTTT
TRBJ2-3	TRBD1	few	TRBV11-3	CASSSRTGGTDTQYF	TGTGCCAGCAGCTCCAGGACAGGAGGCACAGATACGCAGTATTTT
TRBJ2-5	NA	few	TRBV7-9	CASSLGTAGWQETQYF	TGTGCCAGCAGCTTAGGGACGGCGGGGTGGCAAGAGACCCAGTACTTC
TRBJ2-7	NA	few	TRBV29-1	CSARLVDEQYF	TGCAGCGCCCGACTAGTTGACGAGCAGTACTTC
TRBJ2-3	NA	few	TRBV7-2	CASSLGGRKRDTQYF	TGTGCCAGCAGCTTAGGGGGGCGGAAGAGGGATACGCAGTATTTT
TRBJ1-2	NA	few	TRBV29-1	CSVEDGTADGYTF	TGCAGCGTTGAAGATGGAACAGCTGACGGCTACACCTTC
TRBJ2-7	NA	NA	TRBV30	CAWSLGRTASYEQYF	TGTGCCTGGAGCCTAGGACGCACGGCGTCCTACGAGCAGTACTTC
TRBJ2-5	NA	NA	TRBV28	CASRVGSRETQYF	TGTGCCAGCAGAGTCGGAAGTAGAGAGACCCAGTACTTC